The 3 T cell receptor beta chains given below trace back to one sample, sequenced in a study of blood T cell repertoires in COVID-19. Sequencing used immunoSEQ multiplex PCR; TCRdb keeps in-frame clones, though not all of them. Among approximately 50,000 clones, about 92% were seen once, and the ten largest hold about 3.8%. What was sequenced was peripheral blood. These receptor sequences come from a human donor in a cohort sampled during active COVID-19.

This clone was seen a single time. The chain links TRBV25-1 to TRBJ2-6; D remains ambiguous. V was pared by 6 bases and J by 4 bases, with 19 bases between. This CDR3 is 17 amino acids long. The V gene's germline CDR1 is MGHDK and CDR2 SYGVNS. CDR3: CASRGPAVSEGANVLTF. As DNA, the CDR3 is TGTGCCAGCAGGGGCCCCGCCGTATCGGAAGGGGCCAACGTCCTGACTTTC. Based on the CDR3 plus reference TRBV25-1 and TRBJ2-6, the full variable domain is EADIYQTPRYLVIGTGKKITLECSQTMGHDKMYWYQQDPGMELHLIHYSYGVNSTEKGDLSSESTVSRIRTEHFPLTLESARPSHTSQYLCASRGPAVSEGANVLTFGAGSRLTVL.

V gene TRBV7-9 combines with J gene TRBJ2-1; D is undetermined. CDR3 size: 15 residues. Per the germline V gene, CDR1 is SEHNR and CDR2 is FQNEAQ (reference sequence). Trimming took off 3 bases at V and 0 bases at J, with 9 bases between the two ends. Here the CDR3 DNA reads TGTGCCAGCAGCTTGGTTCTAACCTCCTACAATGAGCAGTTCTTC. It encodes CASSLVLTSYNEQFF.

The V call is TRBV7-3, the J call TRBJ2-5; TRBD1 agrees at 8 bases. With 3 bases clipped from V and 5 bases from J, the junction kept 2 bases outside the gene matches. Germline lookup yields CDR1 SGHTA and CDR2 FQGTGA. The CDR3 is 13 residues long. CDR3 protein: CASSLDRDETQYF. The CDR3 DNA is TGTGCCAGCAGCTTGGACAGGGATGAGACCCAGTACTTC.